The rows below give T cell receptor beta chains drawn from one sample of a study of neurological immune-mediated disorders. TCRdb independently ran MiXCR on the 5' RACE reads; one entry per CDR3 protein. In the table there are about 52,000 distinct CDR3 sequences, about 3.5% of which are singletons. Sequenced input: PBMCs. The receptors originated from a man younger than 40 with multiple sclerosis. CDR3s include the opening cysteine and the closing phenylalanine or tryptophan. The order of the fields is CDR3 DNA, CDR3 protein, clone size, V gene, D gene, J gene. D genes are given only for firm matches. Size is stated for part of the rows, as once, few or many counts, or as a class when the clone is expanded.

cdr3_nt: TGCAGCGTCGGAGAACCCAGGAACACTGAAGCTTTCTTT
cdr3_aa: CSVGEPRNTEAFF
clone_size: many
v_call: TRBV29-1
d_call: -
j_call: TRBJ1-1

cdr3_nt: TGCAGTGCAACCGGGACAGGGGTGAACGAGCAGTACTTC
cdr3_aa: CSATGTGVNEQYF
clone_size: many
v_call: TRBV20-1
d_call: TRBD1
j_call: TRBJ2-7

cdr3_nt: TGCAGTGCTAAACAGGGGGGTGGCAATCAGCCCCAGAATTTT
cdr3_aa: CSAKQGGGNQPQNF
clone_size: -
v_call: TRBV20-1
d_call: TRBD1
j_call: TRBJ1-5

cdr3_nt: TGTGCCAGCAAAGGGACAGGGGGATCCTACGAGCAGTACTTC
cdr3_aa: CASKGTGGSYEQYF
clone_size: many
v_call: TRBV11-2
d_call: TRBD1
j_call: TRBJ2-7

cdr3_nt: TGCGCCAGCAGCGATAAGACAGGGTACGAGCAGTACTTC
cdr3_aa: CASSDKTGYEQYF
clone_size: once
v_call: TRBV5-1
d_call: TRBD1
j_call: TRBJ2-7

cdr3_nt: TGTGCCAGCAGCGCCGCGAATAGCGGCACCGGGGAGCTGTTTTTT
cdr3_aa: CASSAANSGTGELFF
clone_size: many
v_call: TRBV9
d_call: -
j_call: TRBJ2-2

cdr3_nt: TGCGCCAGCAGCTTGACAGTGCGCTCTGGGGCCAACGTCCTGACTTTC
cdr3_aa: CASSLTVRSGANVLTF
clone_size: many
v_call: TRBV5-1
d_call: -
j_call: TRBJ2-6

cdr3_nt: TGTGCCAGTAGCTCCGGGGTCTACGAGCAGTACTTC
cdr3_aa: CASSSGVYEQYF
clone_size: many
v_call: TRBV19
d_call: -
j_call: TRBJ2-7

cdr3_nt: TGTGCCAGCAGCCGCGATCAATCAGATACGCAGTATTTT
cdr3_aa: CASSRDQSDTQYF
clone_size: many
v_call: TRBV7-8
d_call: -
j_call: TRBJ2-3

cdr3_nt: TGTGCCAGCAGTTTATACAGGGGTAATCAGCCCCAGAATTTT
cdr3_aa: CASSLYRGNQPQNF
clone_size: few
v_call: TRBV28
d_call: TRBD1
j_call: TRBJ1-5

cdr3_nt: TGTGCCAGCAGGCAAACAGGGGCCCGTGGCTACACCTTC
cdr3_aa: CASRQTGARGYTF
clone_size: many
v_call: TRBV12-3/TRBV12-4
d_call: TRBD1
j_call: TRBJ1-2

cdr3_nt: TGTGCCAGCAGTTACGGCACTGAAGCTTTCTTT
cdr3_aa: CASSYGTEAFF
clone_size: many
v_call: TRBV6-6
d_call: -
j_call: TRBJ1-1

cdr3_nt: TGCGCCAGCAGCTTACCCGGGACAGGGAGAGCCCACGAGCAGTACTTC
cdr3_aa: CASSLPGTGRAHEQYF
clone_size: many
v_call: TRBV5-1
d_call: TRBD1
j_call: TRBJ2-7

cdr3_nt: TGTGCCAGCAGCTTAGGGACGGTTAACACTGAAGCTTTCTTT
cdr3_aa: CASSLGTVNTEAFF
clone_size: many
v_call: TRBV7-2
d_call: -
j_call: TRBJ1-1

cdr3_nt: TGTGCCACCAGCAGAGACCGATTGATTATGAACACTGAAGCTTTCTTT
cdr3_aa: CATSRDRLIMNTEAFF
clone_size: many
v_call: TRBV15
d_call: -
j_call: TRBJ1-1

cdr3_nt: TGTGCCAGCAGCTCGCGCATCGGACAGGATAACTCCTACGAGCAGTACTTC
cdr3_aa: CASSSRIGQDNSYEQYF
clone_size: -
v_call: TRBV5-5
d_call: TRBD1
j_call: TRBJ2-7

cdr3_nt: TGCAGTGCTCCCGGACAGTCCGGGGTCACTGAAGCTTTCTTT
cdr3_aa: CSAPGQSGVTEAFF
clone_size: many
v_call: TRBV20-1
d_call: -
j_call: TRBJ1-1

cdr3_nt: TGTGCCAGCAGCCCCGTACATGGGGCCAACGTCCTGACTTTC
cdr3_aa: CASSPVHGANVLTF
clone_size: many
v_call: TRBV5-6
d_call: -
j_call: TRBJ2-6

cdr3_nt: TGTGCCAGCTCCCCCCAGGGGACGGCCAACAATGAGCAGTTCTTC
cdr3_aa: CASSPQGTANNEQFF
clone_size: many
v_call: TRBV18
d_call: -
j_call: TRBJ2-1

cdr3_nt: TGTGCCAGCAGTTCGGGGGCGGAGGGTGGCAAAAACATTCAGTACTTC
cdr3_aa: CASSSGAEGGKNIQYF
clone_size: many
v_call: TRBV28
d_call: -
j_call: TRBJ2-4

cdr3_nt: TGTGCCAGCAGCGTAGCGACTAGCGGGCCAATAGAGCAGTACTTC
cdr3_aa: CASSVATSGPIEQYF
clone_size: medium-sized
v_call: TRBV9
d_call: TRBD2
j_call: TRBJ2-7

cdr3_nt: TGCAGCGTTGGCCGGACAGGGGACACTGAAGCTTTCTTT
cdr3_aa: CSVGRTGDTEAFF
clone_size: many
v_call: TRBV29-1
d_call: TRBD1
j_call: TRBJ1-1

cdr3_nt: TGTGCCAGCAGTCATCGCACTGAAGCTTTCTTT
cdr3_aa: CASSHRTEAFF
clone_size: many
v_call: TRBV12-3/TRBV12-4
d_call: -
j_call: TRBJ1-1

cdr3_nt: TGCAGCGTTTTACAAAATTACAATGAGCAGTTCTTC
cdr3_aa: CSVLQNYNEQFF
clone_size: many
v_call: TRBV29-1
d_call: -
j_call: TRBJ2-1

cdr3_nt: TGTGCCAGCAGCCAAGAGTGGGCCTCTTTCACAGATACGCAGTATTTT
cdr3_aa: CASSQEWASFTDTQYF
clone_size: many
v_call: TRBV3-1
d_call: -
j_call: TRBJ2-3

cdr3_nt: TGCAGTGCTAAGCTCCCGTTAGGGAACACTGAAGCTTTCTTT
cdr3_aa: CSAKLPLGNTEAFF
clone_size: many
v_call: TRBV20-1
d_call: -
j_call: TRBJ1-1

cdr3_nt: TGTGCCAGCAGCTTGCCAACGTTGAACACTGAAGCTTTCTTT
cdr3_aa: CASSLPTLNTEAFF
clone_size: many
v_call: TRBV5-6
d_call: -
j_call: TRBJ1-1

cdr3_nt: TGTGCCAGCAGTTACTCGGGGCAGATAATAGAGACCCAGTACTTC
cdr3_aa: CASSYSGQIIETQYF
clone_size: few
v_call: TRBV6-6
d_call: -
j_call: TRBJ2-5

cdr3_nt: TGCGCCAGCGCTCCCCCGGAGGCAGACCTACGGGAGCAGTACTTC
cdr3_aa: CASAPPEADLREQYF
clone_size: -
v_call: TRBV5-1
d_call: -
j_call: TRBJ2-7

cdr3_nt: TGTGCCAGCAGCTTAGGGAGGGAGGATACGCAGTATTTT
cdr3_aa: CASSLGREDTQYF
clone_size: few
v_call: TRBV7-2
d_call: -
j_call: TRBJ2-3

cdr3_nt: TGCAGCGTTGAAGACGGTAGCGGGAGGCCCTTGAACGAGCAGTACTTC
cdr3_aa: CSVEDGSGRPLNEQYF
clone_size: many
v_call: TRBV29-1
d_call: TRBD2
j_call: TRBJ2-7

cdr3_nt: TGTGCCAGCAGCGAGGGACAGGGGGTCAATGAGCAGTTCTTC
cdr3_aa: CASSEGQGVNEQFF
clone_size: many
v_call: TRBV9
d_call: TRBD1
j_call: TRBJ2-1

cdr3_nt: TGTGCCAGCAGCTTGGGGGACGGAAACATTCAGTACTTC
cdr3_aa: CASSLGDGNIQYF
clone_size: many
v_call: TRBV5-5
d_call: -
j_call: TRBJ2-4

cdr3_nt: TGTGCCAGCAGCCCCAAACTCACAGATACGCAGTATTTT
cdr3_aa: CASSPKLTDTQYF
clone_size: many
v_call: TRBV7-8
d_call: -
j_call: TRBJ2-3

cdr3_nt: TGTGCCAGCAGCTTAGGGCTGTACACTGAAGCTTTCTTT
cdr3_aa: CASSLGLYTEAFF
clone_size: -
v_call: TRBV7-7
d_call: -
j_call: TRBJ1-1

cdr3_nt: TGTGCCAGCAGTTTGGAGACCACATCCAACACTGAAGCTTTCTTT
cdr3_aa: CASSLETTSNTEAFF
clone_size: many
v_call: TRBV28
d_call: -
j_call: TRBJ1-1

cdr3_nt: TGTGCCAGCAGCTTAGTTACAACAGGGGCCTCCTACGAGCAGTACTTC
cdr3_aa: CASSLVTTGASYEQYF
clone_size: many
v_call: TRBV7-9
d_call: TRBD1
j_call: TRBJ2-7

cdr3_nt: TGTGCCAGCAGTTTGAGTAGCGGGGCCGCCTACGAGCAGTACTTC
cdr3_aa: CASSLSSGAAYEQYF
clone_size: many
v_call: TRBV28
d_call: TRBD2
j_call: TRBJ2-7

cdr3_nt: TGTGCCATCAGTGAGTCGGGGGCAGCCGGAAACACCATATATTTT
cdr3_aa: CAISESGAAGNTIYF
clone_size: many
v_call: TRBV10-3
d_call: -
j_call: TRBJ1-3

cdr3_nt: TGTGCCAGCAGCTCGGGACAGGGCGTTTACGAGCAGTACTTC
cdr3_aa: CASSSGQGVYEQYF
clone_size: many
v_call: TRBV7-2
d_call: TRBD1
j_call: TRBJ2-7

cdr3_nt: TGCAGTGCTAGAAAGGGGGCCTACGAGCAGTACTTC
cdr3_aa: CSARKGAYEQYF
clone_size: many
v_call: TRBV20-1
d_call: -
j_call: TRBJ2-7

cdr3_nt: TGTGCCATCAGTGGGACCGGGCCGTTCGATACGCAGTATTTT
cdr3_aa: CAISGTGPFDTQYF
clone_size: many
v_call: TRBV10-3
d_call: -
j_call: TRBJ2-3

cdr3_nt: TGCGCCAGCAGTGCCCCCGGAGGGGGCAATGGCTACACCTTC
cdr3_aa: CASSAPGGGNGYTF
clone_size: many
v_call: TRBV5-1
d_call: TRBD1
j_call: TRBJ1-2